This T cell receptor beta chain was found in a study of neurological immune-mediated disorders (dated by TCRdb to the late 2010s). Background for the entire study: Using UMI-based sequencing, the study compared peripheral blood TCR-beta repertoires from patients with HTLV-I-associated myelopathy (HAM/TSP), patients with multiple sclerosis, and healthy controls. Longitudinal samples, technical triplicates and paired sorted CD4+ and CD8+ T-cell subsets, alongside PBMC samples, were included among the roughly 110 TCR-beta libraries. The cohort was made up of some 70 subjects, consisting of some 15 HAM/TSP patients, about 34 multiple sclerosis patients and around 20 healthy controls. General findings and caveats noted by the study authors: TCR clonal expansion was greatest in HAM/TSP patients and smallest in MS patients, who ranked below even healthy controls. No identical CDR3 amino acid sequences were found to be shared among expanded clones across subjects, suggesting that TCR-beta repertoires were private in all groups.

There are many counts of this clonotype. This clone's antigen is unknown. The input lacks base qualities; no much larger clone sits a single base away. Healthy controls were blood bank volunteers in Maryland, USA. TCR libraries for sorted subsets were made from 800,000 to 1,000,000 sorted CD4+ or CD8+ T cells. Peripheral blood was subjected to Ficoll-Hypaque density gradient centrifugation to isolate PBMCs, which were then cryopreserved in liquid nitrogen. Paired sorted CD4+ and CD8+ subsets came from healthy controls, HAM/TSP patients and MS patients. At the junction V is shortened by 6 bases and J by 2 bases; bases outside the gene matches: 4. The germline V gene (reference sequence) gives CDR1 as SGHKS and CDR2 as YYEKEE. The CDR3 contains 13 residues, cysteine and phenylalanine counted. The sequence is cut down to CDR3 DNA, 39 bases in frame from base 1. cDNA was synthesized by template-switch 5'RACE using a primer with a 10-nucleotide random unique molecular identifier that tagged each TCR transcript. Every sequencing run covered 15-18 subjects and yielded more than 160 million TCR-beta sequences. The RNeasy kit was used to extract total RNA. Using the KAPA Real-time Library Amplification kit, TCR-beta VDJ regions were amplified with primers for the TCR constant region and the 5'RACE anchor. A first PCR added sample indexes and Illumina adaptors, after which a second PCR increased the library yield. After purification with Ampure beads, the TCR product of roughly 650 bp was size-selected on a 2% E-gel SizeSelection system. Before pooling, libraries had their quality checked on a Bioanalyzer, their concentration measured with Qubit, and their quantity determined with the Kapa Library Quantification kit. An Illumina HiSeq 2500 was used to sequence the libraries paired-end at 2 x 150 bp. To increase sequence diversity, roughly 24-32% phiX was spiked into each library pool. Per the source publication's procedure: Quality-filtered reads were processed with the UMI-based MiGEC pipeline, and over 85% of raw TCR sequences were removed by the MiGEC pipeline during error correction. IMGT germline references were used for alignment of VDJ genes, and clonotypes were defined by a unique CDR3 amino acid sequence together with V-J genes. Clonal expansion, Shannon diversity and CDR3 relatedness were evaluated with VDJtools (CalcPairwiseDistances, ClusterSamples), while phylogenetic trees were built in CLCbio workbench. Expanded clones were defined as having at least 8 unique UMIs, based on coefficient-of-variation modelling across technical triplicates. TCRdb reworked the public reads: Q25 trimming with fastp, MiXCR clone assembly, productive beta chains retained. Here each entry gathers all rows of one CDR3 protein and keeps the most common genes and DNA. The V and J calls shown here were made by TCRdb, not taken from the authors' results. The sample table holds just over 30,000 distinct CDR3 sequences, of which around 5.9% were seen once. The ten largest account for 2% to 2.5% of the sample.

Input material: CD4+ T cells from blood. This sequence was found in a woman aged 50 to 60 in good health. Here the chain combines TRBV5-5 and TRBJ2-5, and 7 junctional nucleotides match TRBD2. The sequenced DNA is TGTGCCAGCAACCAGCGGGGACAAGAGACCCAGTACTTC. Its protein reads: CASNQRGQETQYF.